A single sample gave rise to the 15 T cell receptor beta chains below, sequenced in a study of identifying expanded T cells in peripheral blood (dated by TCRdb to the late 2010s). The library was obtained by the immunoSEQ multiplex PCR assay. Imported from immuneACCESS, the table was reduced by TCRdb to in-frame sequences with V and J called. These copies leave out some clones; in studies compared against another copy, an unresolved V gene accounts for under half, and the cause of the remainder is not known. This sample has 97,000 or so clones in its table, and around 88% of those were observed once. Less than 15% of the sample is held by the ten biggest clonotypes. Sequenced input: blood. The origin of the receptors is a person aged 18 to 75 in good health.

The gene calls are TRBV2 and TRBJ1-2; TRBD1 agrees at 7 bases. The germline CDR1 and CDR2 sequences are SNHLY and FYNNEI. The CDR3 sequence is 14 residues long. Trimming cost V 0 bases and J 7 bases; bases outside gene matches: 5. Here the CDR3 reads CASSEALAGGGYTF. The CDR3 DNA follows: TGTGCCAGCAGTGAAGCGTTGGCAGGGGGTGGCTACACCTTC.

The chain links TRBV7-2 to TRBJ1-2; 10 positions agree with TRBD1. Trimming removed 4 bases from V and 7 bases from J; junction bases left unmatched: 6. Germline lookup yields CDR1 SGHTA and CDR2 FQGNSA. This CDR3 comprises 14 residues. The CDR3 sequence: CASSSTGGGFGYTF. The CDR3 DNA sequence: TGTGCCAGCAGCTCGACAGGGGGCGGGTTTGGCTACACCTTC.

As DNA, the CDR3 is TGTGCCAGCAGTGGGGATCCGTATGGCTACACCTTC. This gives the protein CASSGDPYGYTF. This sequence joins TRBV2 and TRBJ1-2; no clear D. Trimming stripped 4 bases from V and 5 bases from J, with 8 bases between. The germline V gene has CDR1 SNHLY and CDR2 FYNNEI. The CDR3 extends over 12 amino acids.

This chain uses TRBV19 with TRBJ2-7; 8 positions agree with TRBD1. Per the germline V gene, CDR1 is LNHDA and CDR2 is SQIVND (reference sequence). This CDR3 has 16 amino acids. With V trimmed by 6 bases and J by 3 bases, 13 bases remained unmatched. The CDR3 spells CASSLNSRQGSYEQYF. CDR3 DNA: TGTGCCAGTAGCTTAAACTCTCGACAGGGGAGCTACGAGCAGTACTTC.

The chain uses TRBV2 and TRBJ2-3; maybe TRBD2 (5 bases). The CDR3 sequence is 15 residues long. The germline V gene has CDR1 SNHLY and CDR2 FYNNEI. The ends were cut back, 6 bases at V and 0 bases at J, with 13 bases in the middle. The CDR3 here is CASRRAPESTDTQYF. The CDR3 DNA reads TGTGCCAGCAGGAGGGCACCAGAAAGCACAGATACGCAGTATTTT. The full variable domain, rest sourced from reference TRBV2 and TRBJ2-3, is EPEVTQTPSHQVTQMGQEVILRCVPISNHLYFYWYRQILGQKVEFLVSFYNNEISEKSEIFDDQFSVERPDGSNFTLKIRSTKLEDSAMYFCASRRAPESTDTQYFGPGTRLTVL.

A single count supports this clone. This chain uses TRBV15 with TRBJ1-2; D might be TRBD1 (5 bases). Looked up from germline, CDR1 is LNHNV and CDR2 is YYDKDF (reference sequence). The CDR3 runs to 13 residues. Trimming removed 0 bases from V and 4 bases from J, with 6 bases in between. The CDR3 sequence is CATSRDGTYGYTF. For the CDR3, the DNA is TGTGCCACCAGCAGAGATGGGACCTATGGCTACACCTTC.

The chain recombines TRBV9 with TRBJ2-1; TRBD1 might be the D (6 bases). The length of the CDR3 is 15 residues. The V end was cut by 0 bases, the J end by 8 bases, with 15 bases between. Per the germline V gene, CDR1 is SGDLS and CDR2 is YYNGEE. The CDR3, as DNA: TGTGCCAGCAGCGTAGGGGGCAGGGGCTGGGATGAGCAGTTCTTC. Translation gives CASSVGGRGWDEQFF. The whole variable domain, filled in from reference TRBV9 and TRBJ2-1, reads DSGVTQTPKHLITATGQRVTLRCSPRSGDLSVYWYQQSLDQGLQFLIQYYNGEERAKGNILERFSAQQFPDLHSELNLSSLELGDSALYFCASSVGGRGWDEQFFGPGTRLTVL.

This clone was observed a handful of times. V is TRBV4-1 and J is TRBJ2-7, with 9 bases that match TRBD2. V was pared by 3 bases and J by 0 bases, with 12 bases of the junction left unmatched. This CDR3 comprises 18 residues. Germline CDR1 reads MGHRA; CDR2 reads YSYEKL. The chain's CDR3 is CASSHILRTSVSSYEQYF. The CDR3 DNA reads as TGCGCCAGCAGCCACATTCTTCGGACTAGCGTAAGCTCCTACGAGCAGTACTTC.

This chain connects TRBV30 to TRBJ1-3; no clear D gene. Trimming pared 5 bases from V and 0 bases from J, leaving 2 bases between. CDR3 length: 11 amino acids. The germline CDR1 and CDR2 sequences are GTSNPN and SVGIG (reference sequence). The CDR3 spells CAWDSGNTIYF. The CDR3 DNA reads TGTGCCTGGGACTCTGGAAACACCATATATTTT.

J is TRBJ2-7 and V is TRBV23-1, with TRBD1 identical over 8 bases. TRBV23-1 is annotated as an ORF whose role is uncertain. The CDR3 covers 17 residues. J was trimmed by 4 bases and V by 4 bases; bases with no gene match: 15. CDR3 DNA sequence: TGCGCCAGCAGTCCGCGAGATACCGGGACAGGAGCATACGAGCAGTACTTC. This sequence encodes CASSPRDTGTGAYEQYF.

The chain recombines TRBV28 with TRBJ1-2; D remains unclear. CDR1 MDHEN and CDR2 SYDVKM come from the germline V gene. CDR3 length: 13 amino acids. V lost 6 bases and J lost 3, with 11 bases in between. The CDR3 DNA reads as TGTGCCAGCAGGGAGGGTATGGACTATGGCTACACCTTC. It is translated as CASREGMDYGYTF.

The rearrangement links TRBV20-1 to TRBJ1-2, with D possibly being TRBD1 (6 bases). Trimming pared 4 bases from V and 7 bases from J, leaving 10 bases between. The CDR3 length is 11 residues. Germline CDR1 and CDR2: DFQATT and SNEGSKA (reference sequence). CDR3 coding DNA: TGCAGTGCTACAGGGGCCCCTGGCTACACCTTC. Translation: CSATGAPGYTF.

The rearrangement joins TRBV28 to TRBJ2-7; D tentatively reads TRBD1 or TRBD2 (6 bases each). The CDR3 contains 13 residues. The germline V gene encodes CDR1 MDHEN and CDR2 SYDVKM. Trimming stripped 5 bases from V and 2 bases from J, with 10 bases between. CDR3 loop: CASSKGGPYEQYF. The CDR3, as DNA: TGTGCCAGCAGTAAGGGGGGCCCCTACGAGCAGTACTTC.

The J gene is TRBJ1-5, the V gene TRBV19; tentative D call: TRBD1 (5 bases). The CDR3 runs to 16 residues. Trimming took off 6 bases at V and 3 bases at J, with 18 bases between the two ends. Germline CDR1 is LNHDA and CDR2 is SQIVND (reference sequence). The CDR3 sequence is CASRRDPKGINQPQHF. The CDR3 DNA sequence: TGTGCCAGTAGACGGGACCCAAAGGGTATCAATCAGCCCCAGCATTTT.

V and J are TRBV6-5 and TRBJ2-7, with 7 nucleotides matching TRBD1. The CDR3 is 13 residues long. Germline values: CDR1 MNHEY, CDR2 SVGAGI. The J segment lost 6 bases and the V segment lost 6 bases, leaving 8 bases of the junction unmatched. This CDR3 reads CASRGTANSEQYF. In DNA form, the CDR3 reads TGTGCCAGCAGGGGGACAGCAAACTCCGAGCAGTACTTC.